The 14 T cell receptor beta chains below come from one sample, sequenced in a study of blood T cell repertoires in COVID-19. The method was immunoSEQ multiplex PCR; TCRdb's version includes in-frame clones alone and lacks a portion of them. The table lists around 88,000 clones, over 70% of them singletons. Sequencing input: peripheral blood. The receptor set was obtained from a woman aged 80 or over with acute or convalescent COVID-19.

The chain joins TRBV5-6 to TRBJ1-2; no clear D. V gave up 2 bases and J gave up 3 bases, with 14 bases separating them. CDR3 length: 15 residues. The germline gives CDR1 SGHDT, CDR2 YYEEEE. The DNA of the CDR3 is TGTGCCAGCAGCTTAGGGCGGGCAACTTACTATGGCTACACCTTC. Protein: CASSLGRATYYGYTF.

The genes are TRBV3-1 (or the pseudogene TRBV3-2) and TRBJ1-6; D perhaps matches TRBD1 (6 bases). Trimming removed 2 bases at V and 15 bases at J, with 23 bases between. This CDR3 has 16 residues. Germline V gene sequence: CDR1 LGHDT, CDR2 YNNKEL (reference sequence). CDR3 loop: CASSQRGEGRREFLHF. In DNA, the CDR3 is TGTGCCAGCAGCCAAAGGGGGGAGGGACGGAGAGAATTCCTCCACTTT.

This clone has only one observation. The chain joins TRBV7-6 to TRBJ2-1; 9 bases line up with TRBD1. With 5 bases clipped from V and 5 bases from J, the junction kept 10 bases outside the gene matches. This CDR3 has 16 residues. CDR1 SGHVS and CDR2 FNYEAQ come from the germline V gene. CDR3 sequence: CASSPRLGTGHNEQFF. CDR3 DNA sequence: TGTGCCAGCAGCCCACGATTAGGGACAGGGCACAATGAGCAGTTCTTC.

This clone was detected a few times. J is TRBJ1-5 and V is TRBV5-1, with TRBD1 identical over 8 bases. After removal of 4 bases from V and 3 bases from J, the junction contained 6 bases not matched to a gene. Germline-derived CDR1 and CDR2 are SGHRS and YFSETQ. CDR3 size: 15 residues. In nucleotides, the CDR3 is TGCGCCAGCAGCCAGACAGGGGACTACAATCAGCCCCAGCATTTT. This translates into CASSQTGDYNQPQHF.

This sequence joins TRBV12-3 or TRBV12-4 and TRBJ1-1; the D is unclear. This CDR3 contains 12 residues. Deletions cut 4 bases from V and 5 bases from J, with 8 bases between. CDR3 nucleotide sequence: TGTGCCAGCAGTTCCAGGATAACTGAAGCTTTCTTT. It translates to CASSSRITEAFF.

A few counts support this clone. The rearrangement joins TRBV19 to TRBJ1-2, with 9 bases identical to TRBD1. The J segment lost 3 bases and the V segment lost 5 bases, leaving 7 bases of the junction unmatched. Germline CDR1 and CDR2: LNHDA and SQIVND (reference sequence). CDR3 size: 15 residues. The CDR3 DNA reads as TGTGCCAGTAGTTCAACAGGGGGCCTGCACTATGGCTACACCTTC. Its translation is CASSSTGGLHYGYTF.

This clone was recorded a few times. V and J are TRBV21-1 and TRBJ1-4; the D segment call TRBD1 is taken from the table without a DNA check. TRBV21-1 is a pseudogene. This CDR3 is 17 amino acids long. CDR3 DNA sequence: TGTGCCACCTTAATCCGAATGACAGGGTTGACTAATGAAAAACTGTTTTTT. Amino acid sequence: CATLIRMTGLTNEKLFF.

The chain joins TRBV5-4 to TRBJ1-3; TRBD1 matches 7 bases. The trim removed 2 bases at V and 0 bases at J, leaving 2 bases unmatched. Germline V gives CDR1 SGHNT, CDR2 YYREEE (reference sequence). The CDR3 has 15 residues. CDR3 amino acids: CASSFGDSSGNTIYF. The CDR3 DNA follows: TGTGCCAGCAGCTTCGGGGACAGCTCTGGAAACACCATATATTTT.

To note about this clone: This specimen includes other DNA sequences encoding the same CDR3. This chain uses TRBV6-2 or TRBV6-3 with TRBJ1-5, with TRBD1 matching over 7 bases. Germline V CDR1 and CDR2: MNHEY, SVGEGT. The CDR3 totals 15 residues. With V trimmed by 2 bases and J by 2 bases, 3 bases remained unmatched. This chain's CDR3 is CASSYATGGNQPQHF. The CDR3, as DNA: TGTGCCAGCAGTTACGCTACAGGGGGCAATCAGCCCCAGCATTTT.

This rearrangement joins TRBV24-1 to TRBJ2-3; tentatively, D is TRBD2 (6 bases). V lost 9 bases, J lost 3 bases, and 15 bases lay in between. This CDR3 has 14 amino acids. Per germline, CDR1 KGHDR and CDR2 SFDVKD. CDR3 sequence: CATGGRGLTDTQYF. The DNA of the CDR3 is TGTGCCACCGGGGGGAGAGGGCTTACAGATACGCAGTATTTT.

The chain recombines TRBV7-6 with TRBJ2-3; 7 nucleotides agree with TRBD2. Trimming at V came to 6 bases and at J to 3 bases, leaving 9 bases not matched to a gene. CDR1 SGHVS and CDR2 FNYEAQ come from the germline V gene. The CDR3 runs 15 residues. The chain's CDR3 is CASSLSERGTDTQYF. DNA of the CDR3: TGTGCCAGCAGTCTATCCGAGCGGGGTACAGATACGCAGTATTTT.

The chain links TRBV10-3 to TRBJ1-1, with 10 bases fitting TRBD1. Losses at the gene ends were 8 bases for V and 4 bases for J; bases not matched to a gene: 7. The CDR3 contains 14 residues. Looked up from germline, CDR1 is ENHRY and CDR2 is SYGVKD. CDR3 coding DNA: TGTGCCATCCAAAGGACAGGGGGGACCACTGAAGCTTTCTTT. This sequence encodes CAIQRTGGTTEAFF.

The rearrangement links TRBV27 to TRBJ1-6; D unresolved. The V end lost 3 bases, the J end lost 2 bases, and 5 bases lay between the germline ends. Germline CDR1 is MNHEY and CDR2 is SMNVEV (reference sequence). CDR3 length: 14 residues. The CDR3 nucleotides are TGTGCCAGCAGTTTGGGCCCCTATAATTCACCCCTCCACTTT. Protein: CASSLGPYNSPLHF.

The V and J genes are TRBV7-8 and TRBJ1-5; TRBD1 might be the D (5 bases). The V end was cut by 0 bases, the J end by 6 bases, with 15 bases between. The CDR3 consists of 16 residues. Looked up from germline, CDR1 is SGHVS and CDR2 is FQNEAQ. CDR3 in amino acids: CASSLAYPGLSQPQHF. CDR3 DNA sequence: TGTGCCAGCAGCTTAGCGTATCCGGGACTTAGTCAGCCCCAGCATTTT.